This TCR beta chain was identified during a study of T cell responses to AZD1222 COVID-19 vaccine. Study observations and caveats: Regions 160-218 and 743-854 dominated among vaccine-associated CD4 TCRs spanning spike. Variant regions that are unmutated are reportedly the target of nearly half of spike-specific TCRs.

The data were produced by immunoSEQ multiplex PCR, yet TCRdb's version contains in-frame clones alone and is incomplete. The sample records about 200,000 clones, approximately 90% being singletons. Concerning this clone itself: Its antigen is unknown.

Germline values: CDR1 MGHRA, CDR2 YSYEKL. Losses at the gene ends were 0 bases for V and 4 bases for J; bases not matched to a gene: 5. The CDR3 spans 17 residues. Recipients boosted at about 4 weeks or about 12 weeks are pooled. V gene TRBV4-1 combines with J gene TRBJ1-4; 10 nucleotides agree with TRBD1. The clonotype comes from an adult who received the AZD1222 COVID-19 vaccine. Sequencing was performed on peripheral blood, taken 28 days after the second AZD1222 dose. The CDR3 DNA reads TGCGCCAGCAGCCAAGACGGGACAGGGGCTTTTAATGAAAAACTGTTTTTT. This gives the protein CASSQDGTGAFNEKLFF.